This T cell receptor beta chain was found in a study of monozygotic twins with inflammatory bowel disease. From the 5' RACE reads, TCRdb lists one entry per CDR3 protein and no DNA. This table lists about 160,000 distinct CDR3 sequences. This sequence was found in a human donor with ulcerative colitis or Crohn's disease, or a healthy co-twin of an affected twin (not recorded which). The sequenced sample was blood.

The CDR3 is CASSPRQDTGELFF. The chain has TRBV5-1 and TRBJ2-2; TCRdb proposes TRBD1, but this gene call is untestable without DNA. Germline CDR1 SGHRS, CDR2 YFSETQ. The CDR3 consists of 14 residues. The full variable domain, completed using reference TRBV5-1 and TRBJ2-2, is KAGVTQTPRYLIKTRGQQVTLSCSPISGHRSVSWYQQTPGQGLQFLFEYFSETQRNKGNFPGRFSGRQFSNSRSEMNVSTLELGDSALYLCASSPRQDTGELFFGEGSRLTVL.